The 14 T cell receptor beta chains below come from one sample, sequenced in a study of blood T cells in healthy people across ages (dated by TCRdb to between 2014 and 2017). The library was obtained by 5' RACE. Sequencing was performed on an Illumina HiSeq 2500. A second PCR of about 6 to 11 cycles was performed with a sample-barcoded 5' primer and a J-beta primer mix. TCRdb redid the processing of the public reads, applying fastp at Q25 and MiXCR, and retained in-frame beta chains. Duplicate CDR3 protein sequences are folded into a single record with the most common DNA and genes. In this sample the table shows about 970,000 distinct CDR3 sequences, roughly 51% of which occur a single time. In total, the top ten clones hold around a fifth of the sample. Input material: blood. The source is an older woman in good health.

This chain uses TRBV28 with TRBJ2-1; possible D gene TRBD1, 6 bases. With the DNA end fitting TRBJ2-7 better, the J assignment may be wrong. The CDR3 length is 12 residues. The germline V gene encodes CDR1 MDHEN and CDR2 SYDVKM. This CDR3 reads CASRSGQYEQYF. The CDR3 DNA reads TGTGCCAGCAGGTCGGGACAATACGAGCAGTACTTC.

In this sample, this clonotype turned up a few times. V usage is TRBV7-9 and J usage is TRBJ2-5; 14 bases map to TRBD2. The length of the CDR3 is 17 residues. Germline V gives CDR1 SEHNR, CDR2 FQNEAQ (reference sequence). With V trimmed by 4 bases and J by 4 bases, 8 bases remained unmatched. CDR3 residues: CASSSGLAGVLGETQYF. The CDR3 bases are TGTGCCAGCAGCTCGGGACTAGCGGGAGTTCTAGGAGAGACCCAGTACTTC.

The V call is TRBV15, the J call TRBJ2-5; weak D call: TRBD2 (5 bases). CDR1 LNHNV and CDR2 YYDKDF come from the germline V gene (reference sequence). The CDR3 has 13 amino acids. Trimming removed 5 bases from V and 3 bases from J, with 10 bases in between. CDR3 bases: TGTGCCACCAGCCTTGAGGGAGAAGAGACCCAGTACTTC. This translates into CATSLEGEETQYF.

This clonotype has only one observation. V gene TRBV14 combines with J gene TRBJ2-5; D not resolved. CDR1 SGHDN and CDR2 FVKESK come from the germline V gene. Trimming stripped 1 base from V and 5 bases from J, with 11 bases between. The CDR3 has 14 residues. The CDR3 loop is CASSQVGGWETQYF. The CDR3 DNA follows: TGTGCCAGCAGCCAAGTAGGTGGATGGGAGACCCAGTACTTC.

V usage is TRBV20-1 and J usage is TRBJ2-3, with 9 nucleotides matching TRBD1. Unmatched junction bases numbered 7, after V lost 6 bases and J lost 3 bases. From germline, CDR1 is DFQATT and CDR2 SNEGSKA (reference sequence). The length of the CDR3 is 14 residues. The CDR3 loop is CSATTGGQTDTQYF. CDR3 nucleotide sequence: TGCAGTGCGACGACAGGGGGGCAGACAGATACGCAGTATTTT.

This clonotype appeared once. V gene TRBV29-1 combines with J gene TRBJ1-1, with 7 bases identical to TRBD1. The CDR3 runs 13 residues. Germline V lookup: CDR1 SQVTM, CDR2 ANQGSEA. J gave up 0 bases and V 6 bases, and 4 bases lay outside the gene matches. CDR3 DNA sequence: TGCAGCGTGAGGGACAGCCTGAACACTGAAGCTTTCTTT. It codes for CSVRDSLNTEAFF.

The chain has TRBV20-1 and TRBJ1-5; a weak D match, TRBD1 (6 bases). TRBJ2-3 explains the end of the DNA better; the J call may be wrong. The CDR3 length is 16 residues. CDR1 and CDR2 from the germline V gene are DFQATT and SNEGSKA (reference sequence). The DNA of the CDR3 is TGCAGTGCTAGAGGGACGACAGGTAATAGCAATCAGCCCCAGTATTTT. This gives the protein CSARGTTGNSNQPQYF.

This clonotype was detected ten times or more. The chain links TRBV10-2 to TRBJ2-7, with 12 bases matching TRBD2. V gave up 9 bases and J gave up 4 bases; unmatched junction bases: 4. This CDR3 comprises 13 residues. In germline, CDR1 is WSHSY, CDR2 SAAADI. The chain's CDR3 is CASSSGRDYEQYF. The CDR3, as DNA: TGCGCCAGTTCTAGCGGGAGGGATTACGAGCAGTACTTC.

The table lists this clonotype with a few counts. The rearrangement uses TRBV10-3 and TRBJ2-4, with 8 bases aligning to TRBD2. The J call may be mistaken, given a closer DNA end match to TRBJ2-7. Germline V lookup: CDR1 ENHRY, CDR2 SYGVKD. The CDR3 contains 14 residues. Here the CDR3 reads CAISRTSPPYEQYF. CDR3 DNA: TGTGCCATCAGCAGGACTAGCCCGCCCTACGAGCAGTACTTC.

This clonotype showed up just once. The chain uses TRBV5-6 and TRBJ1-6; the D gene is possibly TRBD1 (5 bases). The CDR3 contains 13 residues. The V gene's germline CDR1 is SGHDT and CDR2 YYEEEE. Trimming left V 3 bases short and J 14 bases short, with 15 bases between. This CDR3 reads CASSYTGPSALHF. CDR3 DNA sequence: TGTGCCAGCAGCTATACAGGTCCCTCGGCCCTCCACTTT.

V is TRBV20-1 and J is TRBJ2-7, with D perhaps matching TRBD1 or TRBD2 (5 bases each). The CDR3 has 13 amino acids. Trimming took off 0 bases at V and 2 bases at J, with 8 bases between the two ends. Germline CDR1 reads DFQATT; CDR2 reads SNEGSKA (reference sequence). The CDR3 spells CSARESGPYEQYF. The CDR3 nucleotides are TGCAGTGCTAGAGAGTCGGGGCCCTACGAGCAGTACTTC.

The CDR3 spells CASSLVRLGCEQYF. The DNA for the CDR3 is TGCGCCAGCAGCTTGGTACGACTGGGCTGCGAGCAGTACTTC. The chain links TRBV5-1 to TRBJ2-5; no reliable D call. The better agreement between TRBJ2-7 and the DNA end casts doubt on the J call. CDR3 length: 14 residues. The germline V gene has CDR1 SGHRS and CDR2 YFSETQ.

V usage is TRBV6-1 and J usage is TRBJ2-4; 7 positions agree with TRBD1. Germline CDR1 is MNHNS and CDR2 is SASEGT. CDR3 length: 15 residues. Trimming at V came to 8 bases and at J to 0 bases, leaving 7 bases not matched to a gene. The CDR3 loop is CASRDSQLAKNIQYF. CDR3 nucleotide sequence: TGTGCCAGCCGGGACAGCCAACTAGCCAAAAACATTCAGTACTTC.

The chain uses TRBV28 and TRBJ2-7, with 11 bases lining up with TRBD2. Per the germline V gene, CDR1 is MDHEN and CDR2 is SYDVKM. The CDR3 covers 14 residues. J lost 2 bases, V lost 7 bases, and 4 bases had no gene match. In DNA form, the CDR3 reads TGTGCCAGCACAAGACTAGCGGGAACCTACGAGCAGTACTTC. It codes for CASTRLAGTYEQYF.